These 25 T cell receptor beta chains were all obtained from the same sample, sequenced in a study of OX40 agonist ivuxolimab in advanced cancers. The library was produced with the immunoSEQ multiplex PCR assay. TCRdb carries this immuneACCESS record with in-frame sequences only. Its versions omit some clonotypes, under half of them owing to an unresolved V gene in the studies checked, with the rest unexplained. The sample table shows tens of thousands of clones, and 70% to 90% are seen once. Of the sample, around 1% falls within the top ten clones. The sequencing used CD4+ or CD8+ T cells sorted from blood, collected in a trial of the OX40 agonist ivuxolimab. These receptors all stem from an adult with an advanced solid tumor such as melanoma, head and neck, liver or kidney cancer.

The chain joins TRBV5-1 to TRBJ1-2, with no clear D. CDR3 size: 12 residues. V gave up 0 bases and J gave up 4 bases, with 4 bases separating them. CDR1 SGHRS and CDR2 YFSETQ come from the germline V gene. CDR3 sequence: CASSLASYGYTF. DNA for the CDR3: TGCGCCAGCAGCTTGGCCAGCTATGGCTACACCTTC.

The chain has TRBV28 and TRBJ2-7, with 9 bases fitting TRBD1. The CDR3 consists of 15 residues. The junction had 10 bases not matched to a gene; V was cut back by 5 bases and J by 5 bases. Germline CDR1 is MDHEN and CDR2 is SYDVKM. The DNA for the CDR3 is TGTGCCAGCAGTCACGCCGGGACAGGGTACCACGAGCAGTACTTC. Translating it yields CASSHAGTGYHEQYF.

The V gene is TRBV7-9, the J gene TRBJ2-6, with TRBD1 matching 9 bases. This CDR3 contains 16 residues. Germline trimming cut 5 bases from V and 4 bases from J; bases unmatched to any gene: 6. In germline, CDR1 is SEHNR, CDR2 FQNEAQ (reference sequence). In nucleotides, the CDR3 is TGTGCCAGCAGCCACAACAGGGGGCTGGGGGCCAACGTCCTGACTTTC. It yields the protein CASSHNRGLGANVLTF.

V and J are TRBV7-8 and TRBJ2-1; D gene uncertain. Trimming cost V 5 bases and J 2 bases, with 16 bases left between them. The CDR3 is made up of 16 amino acids. The germline V gene has CDR1 SGHVS and CDR2 FQNEAQ. CDR3 amino acids: CASSITIPGTYNEQFF. In nucleotides, the CDR3 is TGTGCCAGCAGCATAACCATCCCAGGAACCTACAATGAGCAGTTCTTC.

The CDR3 coding sequence is TGTGCCAGCAGGCGGGACGGCAATGAGCAGTTCTTC. It yields the protein CASRRDGNEQFF. The chain recombines TRBV11-3 with TRBJ2-1; tentatively, D is TRBD2 (6 bases). The germline V gene encodes CDR1 SGHNT and CDR2 YENEEA. CDR3 length: 12 residues. The V end was cut by 6 bases, the J end by 6 bases, with 9 bases between.

The rearrangement joins TRBV6-5 to TRBJ1-2; 7 bases agree with TRBD1. The CDR3 contains 14 residues. The germline V gene encodes CDR1 MNHEY and CDR2 SVGAGI. V lost 5 bases to trimming and J lost 6 bases; unmatched junction nucleotides: 9. CDR3 sequence reads: CASSPYGQEDGYTF. CDR3 nucleotides: TGTGCCAGCAGTCCATATGGACAGGAGGATGGCTACACCTTC.

The chain carries TRBV10-3 and TRBJ1-1; D possibly corresponds to TRBD1 (6 bases). Germline V gives CDR1 ENHRY, CDR2 SYGVKD. The ends were cut back, 5 bases at V and 7 bases at J, with 17 bases in the middle. The CDR3 spans 14 residues. The CDR3 is CAISPGGGRVEAFF. CDR3 nucleotides: TGTGCCATCAGTCCGGGAGGGGGACGAGTTGAAGCTTTCTTT.

The CDR3 is CAWSAFVNTEAFF. In nucleotides, the CDR3 is TGTGCCTGGAGTGCCTTCGTAAACACTGAAGCTTTCTTT. J is TRBJ1-1 and V is TRBV30, with no clear D. CDR3 length: 13 residues. The germline gives CDR1 GTSNPN, CDR2 SVGIG (reference sequence). Trimming stripped 1 base from V and 2 bases from J, with 8 bases between. The entire variable domain, with the rest obtained from reference TRBV30 and TRBJ1-1, is as follows: SQTIHQWPATLVQPVGSPLSLECTVEGTSNPNLYWYRQAAGRGLQLLFYSVGIGQISSEVPQNLSASRPQDRQFILSSKKLLLSDSGFYLCAWSAFVNTEAFFGQGTRLTVV.

V is TRBV19 and J is TRBJ1-5; 8 bases agree with TRBD1. In germline, CDR1 is LNHDA, CDR2 SQIVND (reference sequence). The length of the CDR3 is 15 residues. V was pared by 2 bases and J by 2 bases, with 2 bases of the junction left unmatched. This CDR3 reads CASSIMTGGNQPQHF. DNA of the CDR3: TGTGCCAGTAGTATAATGACAGGGGGCAATCAGCCCCAGCATTTT.

The rearrangement uses TRBV28 and TRBJ2-3; 8 nucleotides agree with TRBD1. CDR1 is MDHEN and CDR2 is SYDVKM in the germline V gene. The J segment lost 5 bases and the V segment lost 4 bases, leaving 11 bases of the junction unmatched. The CDR3 extends over 16 amino acids. CDR3 nucleotides: TGTGCCAGCAGTTCGACCCGACAGGGGCGGGGAGATACGCAGTATTTT. It codes for CASSSTRQGRGDTQYF.

This sequence joins TRBV9 and TRBJ2-3, with no clear D. Germline CDR1 reads SGDLS; CDR2 reads YYNGEE. V was pared by 0 bases and J by 1 base, with 6 bases between. The CDR3 has 14 amino acids. CDR3 residues: CASSVDRGTDTQYF. CDR3 in DNA: TGTGCCAGCAGCGTAGATAGGGGCACAGATACGCAGTATTTT.

V usage is TRBV10-3 and J usage is TRBJ2-2; 7 bases line up with TRBD1. The V gene's germline CDR1 is ENHRY and CDR2 SYGVKD. V was clipped by 10 bases and J by 3 bases; unmatched bases: 5. This CDR3 has 13 amino acids. The CDR3 DNA reads TGTGCCACTCTCCAGGGGGACACCGGGGAGCTGTTTTTT. Translating gives CATLQGDTGELFF.

The chain employs TRBV28 and TRBJ2-1; 9 bases are a match to TRBD2. CDR3 length equals 16 residues. The V and J ends lost 4 bases and 2 bases, in that order; junction bases with no gene match: 6. Germline V gene lookup returns CDR1 MDHEN and CDR2 SYDVKM. The CDR3 loop is CASSSPSSGTYNEQFF. CDR3 in DNA: TGTGCCAGCAGTTCTCCCTCTAGCGGGACCTACAATGAGCAGTTCTTC. Based on the CDR3 plus reference TRBV28 and TRBJ2-1, the full variable domain is DVKVTQSSRYLVKRTGEKVFLECVQDMDHENMFWYRQDPGLGLRLIYFSYDVKMKEKGDIPEGYSVSREKKERFSLILESASTNQTSMYLCASSSPSSGTYNEQFFGPGTRLTVL.

This clone was seen a handful of times. The chain uses TRBV28 and TRBJ1-1; no definite D call. Deletions cut 3 bases from V and 0 bases from J, with 2 bases between. The CDR3 is 12 amino acids. The V gene's germline CDR1 is MDHEN and CDR2 SYDVKM. CDR3 protein: CASSFLNTEAFF. The CDR3 DNA reads TGTGCCAGCAGTTTCCTGAACACTGAAGCTTTCTTT.

The genes are TRBV7-9 and TRBJ2-5, with a weak D call TRBD2 (6 bases). The germline V and J ends were trimmed by 1 base and 2 bases, with 14 bases remaining between them. The length of the CDR3 is 16 residues. Germline CDR1 SEHNR, CDR2 FQNEAQ (reference sequence). As DNA, the CDR3 is TGTGCCAGCAGCTTAGGAGCTAGCGTAAATCAAGAGACCCAGTACTTC. Amino acids: CASSLGASVNQETQYF.

The chain joins TRBV5-1 to TRBJ1-1; weak D call: TRBD1 (5 bases). The germline V gene encodes CDR1 SGHRS and CDR2 YFSETQ. V was clipped by 4 bases and J by 5 bases, with 15 bases between them. This CDR3 spans 14 amino acids. CDR3 residues: CASSVNSAGTEAFF. The CDR3 DNA reads TGCGCCAGCAGCGTTAATTCAGCAGGGACTGAAGCTTTCTTT.

This chain connects TRBV6-5 to TRBJ2-1; no clear D gene. The CDR3 spans 11 residues. Trimming shortened V by 6 bases and J by 6 bases, and 6 bases separated the two germline ends. CDR1 and CDR2 from the germline V gene are MNHEY and SVGAGI. The CDR3 sequence is CASRDGNEQFF. In DNA, the CDR3 is TGTGCCAGCAGGGACGGCAATGAGCAGTTCTTC.

The V gene is TRBV19, the J gene TRBJ2-2, with D unresolved. Germline CDR1 LNHDA, CDR2 SQIVND (reference sequence). The CDR3 is 13 residues long. Trimming removed 5 bases at V and 1 base at J, with 5 bases between. CDR3 coding DNA: TGTGCCAGTAGTGATCAGAACACCGGGGAGCTGTTTTTT. Translating it yields CASSDQNTGELFF.

This chain uses TRBV5-1 with TRBJ1-1, with TRBD1 matching 7 bases. With V trimmed by 4 bases and J by 0 bases, 9 bases remained unmatched. The CDR3 is 16 amino acids. Germline values: CDR1 SGHRS, CDR2 YFSETQ. CDR3 sequence reads: CASSLTQGGMNTEAFF. CDR3 nucleotides: TGCGCCAGCAGCCTGACCCAGGGGGGAATGAACACTGAAGCTTTCTTT. Looking up the rest from reference TRBV5-1 and TRBJ1-1 gives the full variable domain: KAGVTQTPRYLIKTRGQQVTLSCSPISGHRSVSWYQQTPGQGLQFLFEYFSETQRNKGNFPGRFSGRQFSNSRSEMNVSTLELGDSALYLCASSLTQGGMNTEAFFGQGTRLTVV.

The chain carries TRBV5-1 and TRBJ2-7; possible D gene TRBD2, 5 bases. Trimming took off 0 bases at V and 2 bases at J, with 9 bases between the two ends. The CDR3 totals 14 residues. The V gene's germline CDR1 is SGHRS and CDR2 YFSETQ. As DNA, the CDR3 is TGCGCCAGCAGCTTGGGACTAAGCCCCTACGAGCAGTACTTC. This gives the protein CASSLGLSPYEQYF.

V usage is TRBV7-2 and J usage is TRBJ1-1; D gene unclear. The CDR3 sequence is 13 residues long. Trimming removed 3 bases at V and 7 bases at J, with 12 bases between. The germline V gene encodes CDR1 SGHTA and CDR2 FQGNSA. CDR3 residues: CASSFGVIGEAFF. CDR3 bases: TGTGCCAGCAGCTTTGGTGTTATCGGTGAAGCTTTCTTT.

The chain carries TRBV7-3 and TRBJ2-3; 7 bases map to TRBD1. There are 15 residues in the CDR3. After removal of 6 bases from V and 2 bases from J, the junction contained 8 bases not matched to a gene. Germline V gene lookup returns CDR1 SGHTA and CDR2 FQGTGA. The CDR3 loop reads CASRVEGAATDTQYF. CDR3 nucleotide sequence: TGTGCCAGCAGGGTCGAGGGGGCGGCCACAGATACGCAGTATTTT.

The V gene is TRBV18, the J gene TRBJ1-4; 7 nucleotides line up with TRBD1. The CDR3 is 15 residues long. V shed 4 bases, J shed 7 bases, and the junction held 9 bases outside the gene matches. Germline V lookup: CDR1 KGHSH, CDR2 LQKENI. The CDR3 loop reads CASSHRQGLSEKLFF. The DNA for the CDR3 is TGTGCCAGCTCACACCGACAGGGATTGAGTGAAAAACTGTTTTTT. Based on the CDR3 plus reference TRBV18 and TRBJ1-4, the full variable domain is NAGVMQNPRHLVRRRGQEARLRCSPMKGHSHVYWYRQLPEEGLKFMVYLQKENIIDESGMPKERFSAEFPKEGPSILRIQQVVRGDSAAYFCASSHRQGLSEKLFFGSGTQLSVL.

The gene calls are TRBV9 and TRBJ2-2; D may correspond to TRBD1 or TRBD2 (5 bases each). Trimming removed 0 bases from V and 0 bases from J, with 12 bases in between. Germline lookup yields CDR1 SGDLS and CDR2 YYNGEE. The CDR3 has 17 residues. As DNA, the CDR3 is TGTGCCAGCAGCGTAGGAGGGGTGGGACCGAACACCGGGGAGCTGTTTTTT. As protein: CASSVGGVGPNTGELFF.

Here the CDR3 reads CAISESLPAGGRYNEQFF. DNA for the CDR3: TGTGCCATCAGTGAGTCCCTTCCGGCGGGAGGTAGGTACAATGAGCAGTTCTTC. J is TRBJ2-1 and V is TRBV10-3, with 8 bases aligning to TRBD2. CDR3 size: 18 residues. V lost 0 bases, J lost 4 bases, and 11 bases stayed unmatched. Germline loops: CDR1 ENHRY, CDR2 SYGVKD.